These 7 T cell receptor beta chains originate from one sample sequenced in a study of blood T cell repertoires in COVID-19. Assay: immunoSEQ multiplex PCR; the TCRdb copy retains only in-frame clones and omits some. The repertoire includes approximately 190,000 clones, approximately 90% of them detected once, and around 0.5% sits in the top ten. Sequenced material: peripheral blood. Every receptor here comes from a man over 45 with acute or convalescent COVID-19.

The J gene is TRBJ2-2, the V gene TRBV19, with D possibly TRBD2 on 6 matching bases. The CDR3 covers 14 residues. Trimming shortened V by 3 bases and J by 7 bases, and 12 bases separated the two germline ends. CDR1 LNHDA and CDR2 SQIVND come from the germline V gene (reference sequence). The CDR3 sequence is CASSMRGFDGELFF. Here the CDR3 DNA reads TGTGCCAGTAGTATGCGGGGTTTTGACGGGGAGCTGTTTTTT.

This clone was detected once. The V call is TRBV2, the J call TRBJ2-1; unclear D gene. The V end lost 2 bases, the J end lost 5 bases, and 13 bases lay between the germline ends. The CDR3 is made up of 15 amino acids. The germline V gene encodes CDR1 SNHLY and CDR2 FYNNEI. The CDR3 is CASSEWMEEDNEQFF. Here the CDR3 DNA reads TGTGCCAGCAGTGAATGGATGGAAGAGGACAATGAGCAGTTCTTC. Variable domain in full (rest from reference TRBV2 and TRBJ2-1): EPEVTQTPSHQVTQMGQEVILRCVPISNHLYFYWYRQILGQKVEFLVSFYNNEISEKSEIFDDQFSVERPDGSNFTLKIRSTKLEDSAMYFCASSEWMEEDNEQFFGPGTRLTVL.

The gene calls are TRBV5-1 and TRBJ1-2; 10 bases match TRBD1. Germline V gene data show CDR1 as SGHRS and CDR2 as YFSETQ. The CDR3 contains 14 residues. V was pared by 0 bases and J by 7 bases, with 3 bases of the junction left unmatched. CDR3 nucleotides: TGCGCCAGCAGCTTGGTTGGACAGGGGGTTGGCTACACCTTC. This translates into CASSLVGQGVGYTF.

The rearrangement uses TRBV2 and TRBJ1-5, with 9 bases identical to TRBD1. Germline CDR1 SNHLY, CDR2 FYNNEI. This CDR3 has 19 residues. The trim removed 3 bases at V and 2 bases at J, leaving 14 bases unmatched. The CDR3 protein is CASSEQAGTGIGGNQPQHF. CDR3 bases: TGTGCCAGCAGTGAGCAGGCCGGGACAGGGATTGGAGGCAATCAGCCCCAGCATTTT.

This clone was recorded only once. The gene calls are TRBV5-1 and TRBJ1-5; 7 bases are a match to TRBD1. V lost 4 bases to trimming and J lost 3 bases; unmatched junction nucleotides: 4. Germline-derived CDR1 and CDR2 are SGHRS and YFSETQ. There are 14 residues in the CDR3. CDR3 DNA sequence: TGCGCCAGCAGCCCGGGACAGCCCAATCAGCCCCAGCATTTT. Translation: CASSPGQPNQPQHF.

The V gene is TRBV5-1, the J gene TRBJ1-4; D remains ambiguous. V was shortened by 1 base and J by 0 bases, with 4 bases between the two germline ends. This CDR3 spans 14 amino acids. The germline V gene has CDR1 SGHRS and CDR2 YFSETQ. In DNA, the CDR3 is TGCGCCAGCAGCTTGTCAACAACTAATGAAAAACTGTTTTTT. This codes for CASSLSTTNEKLFF.

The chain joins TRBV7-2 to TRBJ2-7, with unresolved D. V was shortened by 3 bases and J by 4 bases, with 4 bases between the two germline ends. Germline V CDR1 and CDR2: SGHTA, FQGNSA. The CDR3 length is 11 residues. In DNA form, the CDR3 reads TGTGCCAGCAGCTTTTCGTACGAGCAGTACTTC. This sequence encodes CASSFSYEQYF.